This TCR beta chain was found in a study of Ad26.COV2.S vaccination and SARS-CoV-2 variants. Overall study context: Donor was assigned to the Ad26.COV2.S arm of trial COV1001. Broader study findings: Measures of TCR breadth and depth may have fallen short of total T cell responses.

The treatment was: over 15 received Ad26.COV2.S at low or high dose, single or two shots; five or six received placebo; per-sample allocation not given. Day 63 after the first vaccine or placebo injection was the time point for sampling. Donation was by an adult aged 18-55 years who was in Boston. Unmatched junction bases numbered 6, after V lost 7 bases and J lost 5 bases. The CDR3 totals 14 residues. Germline CDR1 and CDR2: LNHDA and SQIVND (reference sequence). Libraries were prepared by immunoSEQ multiplex PCR; TCRdb keeps only in-frame clonotypes and omits some of them. The sample has approximately 460,000 clones; approximately 90% are singletons. About this clone: Its matching antigen is unknown.

The chain recombines TRBV19 with TRBJ1-4; 8 nucleotides agree with TRBD1. The sample in question was peripheral blood, obtained in a trial of Ad26.COV2.S vaccine versus placebo. The receptor comes from a person between 18 and 65 years old who received the Ad26.COV2.S COVID-19 vaccine or a placebo. CDR3 DNA: TGTGCCAGTATCTCGACAGGGGTGAATGAAAAACTGTTTTTT. It encodes CASISTGVNEKLFF.